This TCR beta chain was retrieved from a study of shared T cell receptors in the human thymus. The method was immunoSEQ multiplex PCR; TCRdb's version includes in-frame clones alone and lacks a portion of them. The table records approximately 490,000 clones, approximately 78% of them present only once. Germline lookup yields CDR1 KGHSH and CDR2 LQKENI. The J segment lost 2 bases and the V segment lost 0 bases, leaving 6 bases of the junction unmatched. The CDR3 loop spans 16 amino acids. In addition, the sample was reused for a study of human thymus T cells.

This TCR was recovered from a boy under three years old with a congenital heart defect. The rearrangement links TRBV18 to TRBJ1-1; 7 nucleotides line up with TRBD1. Sequencing input: thymocytes. CDR3 nucleotide sequence: TGTGCCAGCTCACCACCCTTCGGGACAGCTAACACTGAAGCTTTCTTT. Its protein is CASSPPFGTANTEAFF.